This T cell receptor beta chain is drawn from a study of blood T cell repertoires in COVID-19. Unmatched junction bases numbered 4, after V lost 1 base and J lost 11 bases. Germline loops: CDR1 LNHDA, CDR2 SQIVND (reference sequence). The CDR3 spans 12 residues. TCRdb keeps only in-frame clones here, not all; method: immunoSEQ multiplex PCR. There are 300,000 to 350,000 clones in the sample; around nine tenths occur only once, and over 0.9% lies in the top ten. Sequenced: PBMCs or T cells enriched from blood (not recorded which). The J gene is TRBJ1-1, the V gene TRBV19, with 7 bases identical to TRBD1. The sequence was obtained from a woman in her 30s who had been exposed to COVID-19. The CDR3, as DNA: TGTGCCAGTAGTATAGTTAAGGGGGCGGCTTTCTTT. Translated: CASSIVKGAAFF.